This T cell receptor beta chain originates from a study of vaccination and CD4 T cells after COVID-19. Germline V gene data show CDR1 as DFQATT and CDR2 as SNEGSKA (reference sequence). V gave up 5 bases and J gave up 9 bases, with 14 bases separating them. This CDR3 contains 12 residues. Time point described: late sampling 161 to 241 days after vaccination in a few convalescent patients. The treatment here: roughly nine-day PBMC culture with coronavirus spike peptide pools or control peptides (ViraFEST assay). On this clonotype itself: As yet, its antigen is unknown.

Sequencing of the DNA from cultured CD4+ T cells was carried out with the Oncomine TCR Beta short-read assay. TCRdb called the PCR reads again in MiXCR, with one record for every CDR3 protein. The data contain some 25,000 distinct CDR3 sequences, about 29% of them seen just once; the ten biggest clones take up approximately 2.8%. V and J are TRBV20-1 and TRBJ2-1; D perhaps matches TRBD1 (5 bases). Sequenced material: CD4+ T cells from blood, cultured in vitro, taken about 7 months after SARS-CoV-2 vaccination. The sequence derives from a human donor who had recovered from COVID-19. CDR3 protein: CSAENNRIEQFF. The CDR3 nucleotides read TGCAGTGCTGAAAACAACAGGATTGAGCAGTTCTTC.